Reported below is one T cell receptor (beta chain). The source of the sample is a study of blood T cell repertoires in COVID-19. This CDR3 is built from 13 residues. CDR1 and CDR2 from the germline V gene are SGHRS and YFSETQ. J lost 4 bases, V lost 5 bases, and 5 bases had no gene match. In the authors' workflow: Amplified reference gene primers provided the basis for estimating nucleated cell counts. Measured with immunoSEQ multiplex PCR; TCRdb has only the in-frame clones, and not every one. V and J calls and clone size are those listed in that table; D and trimming were worked out from the DNA. The repertoire holds roughly 210,000 clones, around 90% seen once, with approximately 7.2% in the top ten.

This TCR was sampled from a man in his thirties or forties in a cohort exposed to, infected with or recovered from COVID-19 (not recorded which). The specimen sequenced was PBMCs or T cells enriched from blood (not recorded which). The chain recombines TRBV5-1 with TRBJ1-2; TRBD1 agrees at 7 bases. The CDR3 loop is CASRGGQVYGYTF. CDR3 bases: TGCGCCAGCAGGGGAGGACAGGTCTATGGCTACACCTTC.